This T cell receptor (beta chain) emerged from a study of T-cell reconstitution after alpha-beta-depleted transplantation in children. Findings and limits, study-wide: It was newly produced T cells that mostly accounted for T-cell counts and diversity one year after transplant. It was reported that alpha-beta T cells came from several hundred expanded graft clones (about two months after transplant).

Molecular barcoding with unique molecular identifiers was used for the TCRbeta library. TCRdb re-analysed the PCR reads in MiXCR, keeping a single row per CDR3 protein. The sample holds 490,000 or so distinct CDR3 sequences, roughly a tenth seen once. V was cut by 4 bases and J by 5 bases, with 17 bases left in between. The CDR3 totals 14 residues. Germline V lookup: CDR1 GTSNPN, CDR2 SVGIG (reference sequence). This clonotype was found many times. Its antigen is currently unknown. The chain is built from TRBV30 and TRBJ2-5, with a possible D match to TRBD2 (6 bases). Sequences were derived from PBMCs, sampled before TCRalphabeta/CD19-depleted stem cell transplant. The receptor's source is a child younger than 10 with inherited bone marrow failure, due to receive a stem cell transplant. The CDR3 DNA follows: TGTGCCTGGATGGGGGGAGCTTTCCCCGAGACCCAGTACTTC. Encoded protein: CAWMGGAFPETQYF.